The 25 T cell receptor beta chains reported below all come from one sample, sequenced in a study of cytomegalovirus exposure and HLA in healthy donors. Produced via immunoSEQ multiplex PCR; TCRdb's table is partial and in-frame only. The table lists under 200,000 clones, 89% of them singletons, with about 9.4% in the top ten. The sample was PBMCs. The origin of the receptors is a woman under 30 in good health and CMV-seropositive.

The V call is TRBV2, the J call TRBJ2-7, with 11 bases fitting TRBD2. CDR1 and CDR2 from the germline V gene are SNHLY and FYNNEI. The CDR3 is 16 amino acids. With V trimmed by 6 bases and J by 3 bases, 10 bases remained unmatched. The CDR3 DNA sequence: TGTGCCAGCAGGACTAGGACTAGCGGGTCAAACTACGAGCAGTACTTC. Translated: CASRTRTSGSNYEQYF.

The chain has TRBV9 and TRBJ1-4; TRBD1 aligns across 8 bases. Germline V gene sequence: CDR1 SGDLS, CDR2 YYNGEE. With 3 bases clipped from V and 8 bases from J, the junction kept 6 bases outside the gene matches. This CDR3 has 14 amino acids. This CDR3 is CASSDGTGAEKLFF. The DNA of the CDR3 is TGTGCCAGCAGCGATGGGACAGGAGCAGAAAAACTGTTTTTT.

V usage is TRBV2 and J usage is TRBJ1-1; 10 nucleotides line up with TRBD1. Germline CDR1 SNHLY, CDR2 FYNNEI. V trimming: 7 bases; J trimming: 5 bases; junction bases outside the gene matches: 4. The CDR3 is 13 residues long. As DNA, the CDR3 is TGTGCCAGCAAAAGGACAGGGGGGACTGAAGCTTTCTTT. Translated: CASKRTGGTEAFF.

This chain links TRBV10-3 with TRBJ2-7, with 7 bases identical to TRBD1. The ends lost 10 bases at V and 3 bases at J; junction bases unmatched: 3. The CDR3 extends over 11 amino acids. Germline V gene sequence: CDR1 ENHRY, CDR2 SYGVKD. This chain's CDR3 is CASRDSYEQYF. The CDR3 DNA reads TGTGCCAGTCGGGACAGCTACGAGCAGTACTTC.

The chain recombines TRBV15 with TRBJ1-5, with 10 bases that match TRBD1. Losses at the gene ends were 7 bases for V and 3 bases for J; bases not matched to a gene: 12. The CDR3 is 17 amino acids. From germline, CDR1 is LNHNV and CDR2 YYDKDF (reference sequence). The CDR3 nucleotides are TGTGCCACCACTGATACTGACAGGGGGCTTGTCAATCAGCCCCAGCATTTT. Its protein product is CATTDTDRGLVNQPQHF.

In this sample, this clone turned up once. The chain has TRBV6-5 and TRBJ1-2; D gene ambiguous. This CDR3 is built from 13 residues. Deletions cut 4 bases from V and 7 bases from J, with 13 bases between. Germline V gene lookup returns CDR1 MNHEY and CDR2 SVGAGI. CDR3 amino acids: CASSSPGPRGYTF. In nucleotides, the CDR3 is TGTGCCAGCAGTTCCCCGGGTCCCCGTGGCTACACCTTC.

This clone appeared a single time. The V call is TRBV6-6, the J call TRBJ1-5, with TRBD1 matching over 9 bases. CDR1 and CDR2 from the germline V gene are MNHNY and SVGAGI (reference sequence). Losses at the gene ends were 10 bases for V and 4 bases for J; bases not matched to a gene: 8. The CDR3 consists of 14 residues. The CDR3 DNA reads TGTGCCATTATGGGACAGGGAAAGAATCAGCCCCAGCATTTT. Translation gives CAIMGQGKNQPQHF.

This clone has only one observation. The rearrangement joins TRBV5-1 to TRBJ2-3; D might be TRBD2 (5 bases). The V gene lost 0 bases and the J gene lost 4 bases, with 6 bases spanning the gap. This CDR3 contains 13 residues. The germline V gene encodes CDR1 SGHRS and CDR2 YFSETQ. CDR3 residues: CASSLGAADTQYF. The CDR3 DNA reads TGCGCCAGCAGCTTGGGAGCGGCAGATACGCAGTATTTT.

This chain links TRBV5-1 with TRBJ2-6; 7 bases are shared with TRBD1. Trimming took 4 bases from V and 5 from J; bases not matched to a gene: 6. The germline gives CDR1 SGHRS, CDR2 YFSETQ. The length of the CDR3 is 15 residues. CDR3 protein: CASSPGQNWANVLTF. The CDR3 DNA reads TGCGCCAGCAGCCCGGGACAGAACTGGGCCAACGTCCTGACTTTC.

The rearrangement joins TRBV5-6 to TRBJ1-5, with D unclear. V was trimmed by 0 bases and J by 0 bases, leaving 7 bases between them. The CDR3 has 15 residues. Germline V gives CDR1 SGHDT, CDR2 YYEEEE. The chain's CDR3 is CASSLGGHSNQPQHF. DNA for the CDR3: TGTGCCAGCAGCTTGGGCGGGCATAGCAATCAGCCCCAGCATTTT.

V gene TRBV18 combines with J gene TRBJ2-5; the D gene is possibly TRBD2 (5 bases). The germline V gene encodes CDR1 KGHSH and CDR2 LQKENI. V was cut by 5 bases and J by 2 bases, with 9 bases left in between. The CDR3 spans 13 residues. The CDR3 nucleotides are TGTGCCAGCTCAACGGGGTATCAAGAGACCCAGTACTTC. Encoded protein: CASSTGYQETQYF.

CDR3 protein: CAWKGLNEQFF. CDR3 DNA: TGTGCCTGGAAGGGGTTGAATGAGCAGTTCTTC. V usage is TRBV30 and J usage is TRBJ2-1; TRBD1 might be the D (5 bases). CDR3 length equals 11 residues. The V and J ends lost 4 bases and 7 bases respectively, with 8 bases between them. CDR1 is GTSNPN, CDR2 SVGIG, per germline (reference sequence).

This clone was detected only once. The chain employs TRBV6-5 and TRBJ2-6; no clear D gene. Germline CDR1 is MNHEY and CDR2 is SVGAGI. The CDR3 loop spans 15 amino acids. The V gene lost 2 bases and the J gene lost 2 bases, with 7 bases spanning the gap. The CDR3 sequence is CASSYTQAGANVLTF. The CDR3 DNA reads TGTGCCAGCAGTTACACTCAAGCTGGGGCCAACGTCCTGACTTTC.

This clone was found once. J is TRBJ1-3 and V is TRBV5-6; unclear D gene. The CDR3 covers 15 residues. V was trimmed by 1 base and J by 0 bases, leaving 8 bases between them. Germline V gene lookup returns CDR1 SGHDT and CDR2 YYEEEE. CDR3 region: CASSLLGGSGNTIYF. The CDR3, as DNA: TGTGCCAGCAGCTTGCTAGGCGGCTCTGGAAACACCATATATTTT.

This clone was found once. This chain uses TRBV7-2 with TRBJ1-4, with 8 positions matching TRBD1. Germline loops: CDR1 SGHTA, CDR2 FQGNSA. With 5 bases clipped from V and 5 bases from J, the junction kept 4 bases outside the gene matches. This CDR3 has 14 residues. In DNA form, the CDR3 reads TGTGCCAGCAGCCCGAGGACAGGGAATGAAAAACTGTTTTTT. Its translation is CASSPRTGNEKLFF.

The chain has TRBV19 and TRBJ2-1; 9 bases map to TRBD2. With V trimmed by 7 bases and J by 0 bases, 4 bases remained unmatched. The CDR3 length is 15 residues. Germline V gives CDR1 LNHDA, CDR2 SQIVND (reference sequence). Here the CDR3 reads CASKPSGDSYNEQFF. CDR3 bases: TGTGCCAGTAAGCCTAGCGGGGACTCCTACAATGAGCAGTTCTTC.

The genes are TRBV7-3 and TRBJ1-1; TRBD1 aligns across 8 bases. The CDR3 sequence is 14 residues long. CDR1 is SGHTA and CDR2 is FQGTGA in the germline V gene. V lost 2 bases to trimming and J lost 4 bases; unmatched junction nucleotides: 3. The CDR3 sequence: CASSLDRGVTEAFF. In nucleotides, the CDR3 is TGTGCCAGCAGCTTAGACAGGGGCGTCACTGAAGCTTTCTTT. Combining the CDR3 with reference TRBV7-3 and TRBJ1-1 gives the whole variable domain GAGVSQTPSNKVTEKGKYVELRCDPISGHTALYWYRQSLGQGPEFLIYFQGTGAADDSGLPNDRFFAVRPEGSVSTLKIQRTERGDSAVYLCASSLDRGVTEAFFGQGTRLTVV.

The chain joins TRBV9 to TRBJ2-5; 7 bases align to TRBD2. The CDR3 extends over 16 amino acids. V lost 4 bases, J lost 5 bases, and 14 bases stayed unmatched. Germline V CDR1 and CDR2: SGDLS, YYNGEE. In DNA, the CDR3 is TGTGCCAGCAGCTTCACCTCGGTGGGAGGGAGGGAGACCCAGTACTTC. This encodes CASSFTSVGGRETQYF.

The chain links TRBV18 to TRBJ2-5, with TRBD2 matching 13 bases. The CDR3 contains 15 residues. Unmatched junction bases numbered 4, after V lost 4 bases and J lost 5 bases. Germline V CDR1 and CDR2: KGHSH, LQKENI. DNA for the CDR3: TGTGCCAGCTCACGCCGACTAGCGGGAGGTGAGACCCAGTACTTC. Translating it yields CASSRRLAGGETQYF.

This clone came up a few times. The J gene is TRBJ1-3, the V gene TRBV7-9; tentatively, D is TRBD1 (5 bases). The germline V gene encodes CDR1 SEHNR and CDR2 FQNEAQ (reference sequence). The V end was cut by 3 bases, the J end by 3 bases, with 15 bases between. The length of the CDR3 is 16 residues. The CDR3 nucleotides read TGTGCCAGCAGCTTGGGTGTAGGGGTTCGTGGAAACACCATATATTTT. It specifies CASSLGVGVRGNTIYF.

The V and J genes are TRBV5-1 and TRBJ2-7; TRBD1 aligns across 8 bases. V shed 0 bases, J shed 2 bases, and the junction held 7 bases outside the gene matches. Per germline, CDR1 SGHRS and CDR2 YFSETQ. The CDR3 covers 16 residues. The CDR3: CASSLGRDRITYEQYF. The CDR3 DNA reads as TGCGCCAGCAGCTTGGGACGGGACAGGATAACCTACGAGCAGTACTTC.

The chain uses TRBV11-2 and TRBJ2-3, with 12 positions matching TRBD2. This CDR3 comprises 17 residues. The germline V gene has CDR1 SGHAT and CDR2 FQNNGV. V gave up 5 bases and J gave up 5 bases; unmatched junction bases: 11. The chain's CDR3 is CASSPSGRGGRLDTQYF. The CDR3 nucleotides are TGTGCCAGCAGCCCTAGCGGGAGGGGGGGTCGGTTAGATACGCAGTATTTT.

The rearrangement joins TRBV28 to TRBJ2-1, with TRBD2 matching 10 bases. V trimming: 5 bases; J trimming: 4 bases; junction bases outside the gene matches: 8. The CDR3 has 16 residues. Germline lookup yields CDR1 MDHEN and CDR2 SYDVKM. The CDR3 DNA follows: TGTGCCAGCAGTGTCACGTCTAGCGGGAGTTACAATGAGCAGTTCTTC. The encoded protein is CASSVTSSGSYNEQFF. Looking up the rest from reference TRBV28 and TRBJ2-1 gives the full variable domain: DVKVTQSSRYLVKRTGEKVFLECVQDMDHENMFWYRQDPGLGLRLIYFSYDVKMKEKGDIPEGYSVSREKKERFSLILESASTNQTSMYLCASSVTSSGSYNEQFFGPGTRLTVL.

The gene calls are TRBV7-2 and TRBJ2-1, with D perhaps matching TRBD2 (6 bases). Between the trimmed V and J ends, which lost 5 bases and 5 bases, there was a span of 13 bases. CDR1 and CDR2 (germline): SGHTA, FQGNSA. This CDR3 is 14 amino acids long. In DNA form, the CDR3 reads TGTGCCAGCAGCCCTCAGCGGGTAAACAATGAGCAGTTCTTC. Translation: CASSPQRVNNEQFF.

The V and J genes are TRBV27 and TRBJ2-7, with D perhaps TRBD2 (6 bases). The CDR3 has 16 residues. Germline CDR1 MNHEY, CDR2 SMNVEV (reference sequence). V was pared by 9 bases and J by 5 bases, with 26 bases between. DNA of the CDR3: TGTGCCAGTAGCACTTACAGCCCGGGACTCTACCACGAGCAGTACTTC. Translated: CASSTYSPGLYHEQYF.